These 3 T cell receptor beta chains came from one sample sequenced in a study of blood T cell repertoires in COVID-19 (TCRdb year 2020). The protocol used for the library was the immunoSEQ multiplex PCR assay. Entries here come from immuneACCESS through TCRdb and include only in-frame sequences with V and J called. Some clones fail to appear in such tables; in the studies checked, an unresolved V gene covers under half of the shortfall, and the cause of the remainder is unknown. For this sample the table gives 80,000 or so clones, of which approximately 80% were detected only once. The ten largest account for roughly 18% of the sample. The sequenced sample was peripheral blood. The receptor source for this set is a woman aged 60-75 years with acute or convalescent COVID-19.

The sample holds a few counts of this clone. This chain joins TRBV5-1 and TRBJ1-1, with D perhaps matching TRBD1 (6 bases). This CDR3 comprises 14 residues. CDR1 and CDR2 (germline): SGHRS, YFSETQ. V lost 0 bases and J lost 4, with 10 bases in between. CDR3 DNA sequence: TGCGCCAGCAGCTTGGCCGGGGGGGCCACTGAAGCTTTCTTT. It codes for CASSLAGGATEAFF.

The chain recombines TRBV30 with TRBJ2-2; 10 bases agree with TRBD1. Trimming cost V 3 bases and J 2 bases; bases outside gene matches: 0. Germline V gene lookup returns CDR1 GTSNPN and CDR2 SVGIG (reference sequence). The CDR3 runs to 14 residues. The CDR3 region has the DNA TGTGCCTGGAGGACAGGGGGCAACACCGGGGAGCTGTTTTTT. Its protein is CAWRTGGNTGELFF.

The CDR3 here is CASNKQGRDEKLFF. CDR3 coding DNA: TGTGCCAGCAATAAACAGGGAAGGGATGAAAAACTGTTTTTT. This rearrangement joins TRBV6-5 to TRBJ1-4, with D perhaps TRBD1 (6 bases). Germline CDR1 is MNHEY and CDR2 is SVGAGI. The CDR3 sequence is 14 residues long. Deletions cut 7 bases from V and 6 bases from J, with 15 bases between.